This T cell receptor (beta chain) was found in a study of blood T cell repertoires in COVID-19. Overall study context: The cDNA or gDNA used as material had been derived from T cells, B-cell-depleted T cells, or PBMCs.

Germline V CDR1 and CDR2: MGHRA, YSYEKL. The CDR3 has 13 amino acids. The V and J ends lost 0 bases and 7 bases respectively, with 7 bases between them. The method was immunoSEQ multiplex PCR; TCRdb's version includes in-frame clones alone and lacks a portion of them. The profile shows about 300,000 clones, 89% of them singletons. Individuals drawn from 24 US areas were about 18 to 100 years old. Cohort assignment relied on participant-reported clinical history. The TCR was taken from a man aged 60 to 75 who had recovered from COVID-19. This chain joins TRBV4-1 and TRBJ1-5; D remains ambiguous. Material: PBMCs or T cells enriched from blood (not recorded which). CDR3 amino acids: CASSQDVVQPQHF. CDR3 nucleotides: TGCGCCAGCAGCCAAGACGTAGTGCAGCCCCAGCATTTT.